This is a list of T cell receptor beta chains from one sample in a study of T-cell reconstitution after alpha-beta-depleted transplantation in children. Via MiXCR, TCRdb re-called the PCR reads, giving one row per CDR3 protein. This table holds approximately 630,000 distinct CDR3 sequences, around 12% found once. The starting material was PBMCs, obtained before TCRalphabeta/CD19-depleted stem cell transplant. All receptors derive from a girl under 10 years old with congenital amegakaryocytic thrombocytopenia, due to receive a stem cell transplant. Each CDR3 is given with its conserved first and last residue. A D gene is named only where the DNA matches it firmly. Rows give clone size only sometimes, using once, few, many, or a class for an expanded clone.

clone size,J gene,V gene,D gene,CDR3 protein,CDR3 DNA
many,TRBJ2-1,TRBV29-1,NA,CSTRESSSYNEQFF,TGCAGCACCCGGGAATCCAGCTCCTACAATGAGCAGTTCTTC
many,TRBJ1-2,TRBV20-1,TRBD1,CSARSFPPGQGRANYGYTF,TGCAGTGCTAGATCATTCCCCCCCGGACAGGGGCGAGCTAACTATGGCTACACCTTC
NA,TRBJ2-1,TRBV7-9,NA,CASSQTSTIQPDREQFF,TGTGCCAGCAGTCAAACCTCCACCATACAACCCGATCGGGAGCAGTTCTTC
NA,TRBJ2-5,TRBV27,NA,CASRERTLGLPGETQYF,TGTGCCAGCAGAGAGAGGACACTCGGACTACCTGGAGAGACCCAGTACTTC
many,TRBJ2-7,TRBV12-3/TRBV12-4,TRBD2,CASSLADYTYEQYF,TGTGCCAGCAGCCTAGCGGATTACACATACGAGCAGTACTTC
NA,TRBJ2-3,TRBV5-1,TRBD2,CASRNTRSGVDTQYF,TGCGCCAGCAGAAATACCCGGAGCGGGGTAGATACGCAGTATTTT
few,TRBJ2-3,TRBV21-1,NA,CASSKGTGGSTDTQYF,TGTGCCAGCAGCAAAGGAACGGGAGGAAGCACAGATACGCAGTATTTT
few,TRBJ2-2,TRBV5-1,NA,CASDWHLNTGELFF,TGCGCCAGCGACTGGCACCTGAACACCGGGGAGCTGTTTTTT
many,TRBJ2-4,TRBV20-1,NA,CSAVTLAKNIQYF,TGCAGTGCGGTGACCCTAGCCAAAAACATTCAGTACTTC
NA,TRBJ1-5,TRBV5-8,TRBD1,CASSLLAGTGVSQPQHF,TGTGCCAGCAGCTTGCTGGCCGGGACAGGGGTGAGTCAGCCCCAGCATTTT
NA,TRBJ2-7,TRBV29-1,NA,CSYCPGTGQGEQYF,TGCAGCTACTGTCCCGGTACAGGGCAGGGCGAGCAGTACTTC
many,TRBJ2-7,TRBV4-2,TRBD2,CASSPITSGGSYEQYF,TGTGCCAGCAGCCCCATAACTAGCGGGGGCTCCTACGAGCAGTACTTC
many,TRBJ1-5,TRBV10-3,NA,CAISDRTENSNQPQHF,TGTGCCATCAGTGACAGGACGGAAAATAGCAATCAGCCCCAGCATTTT
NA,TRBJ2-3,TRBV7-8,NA,CASSPRQFTDTQYF,TGTGCCAGCAGCCCACGACAGTTCACAGATACGCAGTATTTT
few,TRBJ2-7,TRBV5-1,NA,CASSGFKDGTVYEQYF,TGCGCCAGCAGTGGCTTCAAAGACGGGACTGTCTACGAGCAGTACTTC
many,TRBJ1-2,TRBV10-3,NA,CAISEGEFYGYTF,TGTGCCATCAGTGAAGGGGAGTTCTATGGCTACACCTTC
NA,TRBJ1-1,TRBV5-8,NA,CASSRGREAFF,TGTGCCAGCAGCAGGGGGAGGGAAGCTTTCTTT
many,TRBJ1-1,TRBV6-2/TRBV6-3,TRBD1,CASTQGTGGEKAFF,TGTGCCAGCACCCAAGGGACAGGGGGCGAGAAGGCTTTCTTT
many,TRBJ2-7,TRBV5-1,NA,CASSSHGAYEQYF,TGCGCCAGCAGCTCCCACGGGGCCTACGAGCAGTACTTC
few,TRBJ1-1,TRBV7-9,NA,CASSRATEAFF,TGTGCCAGCAGCCGGGCCACTGAAGCTTTCTTT
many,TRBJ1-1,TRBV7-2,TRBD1,CASSLASSTGRRKAFF,TGTGCCAGCAGCTTAGCGTCCTCGACAGGGAGGAGGAAAGCTTTCTTT
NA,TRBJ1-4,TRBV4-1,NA,CASSQDPRGIDEKLFF,TGCGCCAGCAGCCAAGATCCCAGGGGCATAGATGAAAAACTGTTTTTT
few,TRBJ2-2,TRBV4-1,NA,CASSQVGAGVFGELFF,TGCGCCAGCAGCCAAGTGGGGGCAGGGGTCTTCGGGGAGCTGTTTTTT
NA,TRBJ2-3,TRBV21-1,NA,CASSPLMGERTDTQYF,TGTGCCAGCAGCCCCCTTATGGGGGAGAGGACAGATACGCAGTATTTT
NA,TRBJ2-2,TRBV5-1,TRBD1,CAAHPTGTVNTGELFF,TGCGCCGCCCATCCTACCGGGACAGTAAACACCGGGGAGCTGTTTTTT
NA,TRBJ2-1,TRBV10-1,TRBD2,CASAGTSGTYEQFF,TGCGCCAGCGCCGGGACTAGCGGGACTTATGAGCAGTTCTTC
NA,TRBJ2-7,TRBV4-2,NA,CASSWGEDSEQYF,TGTGCCAGCAGCTGGGGAGAGGACAGTGAGCAGTACTTC
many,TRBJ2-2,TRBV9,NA,CASSLTGSRHTGELFF,TGTGCCAGCAGCCTAACCGGGTCTCGTCACACCGGGGAGCTGTTTTTT
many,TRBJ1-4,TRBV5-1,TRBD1,CASSLRGTVNEKLFF,TGCGCCAGCAGCTTACGAGGGACAGTGAATGAAAAACTGTTTTTT
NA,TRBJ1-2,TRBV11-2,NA,CASSFGFVDGYTF,TGTGCCAGCAGCTTTGGGTTTGTGGATGGCTACACCTTC
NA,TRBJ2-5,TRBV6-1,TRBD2,CASSEVSGSGQETQYF,TGTGCCAGCAGTGAAGTTAGCGGGAGTGGGCAAGAGACCCAGTACTTC